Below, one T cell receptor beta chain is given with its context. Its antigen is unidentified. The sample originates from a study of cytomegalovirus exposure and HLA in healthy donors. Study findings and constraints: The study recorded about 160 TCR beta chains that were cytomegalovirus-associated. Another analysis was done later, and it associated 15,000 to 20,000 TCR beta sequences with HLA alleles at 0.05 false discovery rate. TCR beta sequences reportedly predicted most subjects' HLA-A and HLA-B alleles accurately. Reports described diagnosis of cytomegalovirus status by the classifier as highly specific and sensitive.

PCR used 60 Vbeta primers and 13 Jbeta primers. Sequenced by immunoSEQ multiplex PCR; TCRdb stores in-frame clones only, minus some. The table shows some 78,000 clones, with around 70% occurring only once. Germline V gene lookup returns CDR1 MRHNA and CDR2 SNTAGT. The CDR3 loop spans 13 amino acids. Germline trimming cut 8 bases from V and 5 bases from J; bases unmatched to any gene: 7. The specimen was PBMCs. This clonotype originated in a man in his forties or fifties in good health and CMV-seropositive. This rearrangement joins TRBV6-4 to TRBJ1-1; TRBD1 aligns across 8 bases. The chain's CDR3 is CASGQGRGTEAFF. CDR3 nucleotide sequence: TGTGCCAGCGGACAGGGTAGGGGGACTGAAGCTTTCTTT.